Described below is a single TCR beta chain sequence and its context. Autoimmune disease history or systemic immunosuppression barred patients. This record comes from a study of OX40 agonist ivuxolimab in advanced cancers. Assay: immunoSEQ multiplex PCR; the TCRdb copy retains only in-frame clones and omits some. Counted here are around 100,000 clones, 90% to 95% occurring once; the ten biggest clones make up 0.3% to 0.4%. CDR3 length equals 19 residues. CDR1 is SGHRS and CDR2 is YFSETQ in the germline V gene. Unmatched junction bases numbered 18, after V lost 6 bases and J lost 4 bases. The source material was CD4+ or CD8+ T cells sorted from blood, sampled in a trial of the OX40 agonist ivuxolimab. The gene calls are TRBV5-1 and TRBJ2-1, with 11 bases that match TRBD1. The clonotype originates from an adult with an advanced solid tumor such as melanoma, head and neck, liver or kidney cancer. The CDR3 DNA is TGCGCCAGCAAGAGATCCGGGACAGGGGGAGGAGTACTATACAATGAGCAGTTCTTC. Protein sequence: CASKRSGTGGGVLYNEQFF.